The sequence of this T cell receptor (beta chain) was determined in a study of early T cells in non-severe SARS-CoV-2 infection. Study summary: The chains were unpaired, and the sequenced material was bulk RNA from unsorted whole blood.

As for this clonotype: Its antigen is undetermined.

Molecules of cDNA were individually given unique molecular identifiers that were attached to them. TCRdb independently ran MiXCR on the 5' RACE reads; one entry per CDR3 protein. Of 65,000 to 75,000 distinct CDR3 sequences in the sample, approximately 13% are singletons; the top ten hold approximately 4.7%. Study results and caveats: VDJdb-based annotation leaned toward anti-spike CD8 responses and missed private and CD4 specificities.

The source of this sequence is an adult who was a healthcare worker with PCR-confirmed SARS-CoV-2 infection or an uninfected control (not recorded which). Material: whole blood.

The DNA of the CDR3 is TGTGCCAGCAGTTTAGTGGGACAGGGGGAGTACGAGCAGTACTTC. Translation gives CASSLVGQGEYEQYF. The genes are TRBV12-3 or TRBV12-4 and TRBJ2-7; 11 bases agree with TRBD1. This CDR3 is 15 amino acids long. J was trimmed by 4 bases and V by 1 base; bases with no gene match: 3.